One sample yielded the 28 T cell receptor beta chains listed below, sequenced in a study of beta chain features in type 1 diabetes. As every portion of the isolated RNA was reverse transcribed, the sequencing read expressed TCRB transcripts. This table comes from immunoSEQ multiplex PCR, and its TCRdb copy is limited to in-frame clones, with some not included. This sample has roughly 150,000 clones, with 10% found just once. The antigens of these receptors remain unknown. Regarding the study as a whole: Among patients with Type 1 diabetes, TCRB CDR3s were moderately but significantly shorter in every one of the four CD4+ subsets.

Sequencing used central memory CD4+ T cells from blood. These receptors all come from a man aged 25 to 40 with type 1 diabetes.

The rearrangement uses TRBV19 and TRBJ1-2; 9 bases agree with TRBD1. The CDR3 consists of 14 residues. Germline V gene data show CDR1 as LNHDA and CDR2 as SQIVND (reference sequence). V lost 5 bases to trimming and J lost 6 bases; unmatched junction nucleotides: 7. The chain's CDR3 is CASSPDRGVNGYTF. CDR3 coding DNA: TGTGCCAGTAGTCCGGACAGGGGAGTGAATGGCTACACCTTC.

The rearrangement links TRBV11-3 to TRBJ2-5; no clear D. The length of the CDR3 is 13 residues. Germline V gene sequence: CDR1 SGHNT, CDR2 YENEEA. Trimming took off 1 base at V and 5 bases at J, with 8 bases between the two ends. CDR3 amino acids: CASSLAPRETQYF. The CDR3 DNA reads as TGTGCCAGCAGCTTAGCTCCGAGGGAGACCCAGTACTTC.

The chain uses TRBV5-4 and TRBJ1-2; 7 nucleotides align to TRBD1. The V gene's germline CDR1 is SGHNT and CDR2 YYREEE (reference sequence). The CDR3 has 14 amino acids. The junction had 7 bases not matched to a gene; V was cut back by 5 bases and J by 3 bases. The CDR3 DNA follows: TGTGCCAGCAGTCGAAAGGGGGCAGACTATGGCTACACCTTC. Encoded protein: CASSRKGADYGYTF.

V usage is TRBV27 and J usage is TRBJ2-1; TRBD1 matches at 9 bases. The CDR3 consists of 14 residues. From germline, CDR1 is MNHEY and CDR2 SMNVEV (reference sequence). The V segment lost 6 bases and the J segment 6 bases; nucleotides outside the gene matches: 6. CDR3 protein: CASRGTGTGNEQFF. The CDR3 bases are TGTGCCAGCAGGGGGACAGGGACAGGCAATGAGCAGTTCTTC.

Only a few counts were recorded for this clone. The chain carries TRBV4-2 and TRBJ2-1; TRBD2 agrees at 8 bases. The CDR3 has 15 residues. From germline, CDR1 is LGHNA and CDR2 YNFKEQ. The trim removed 2 bases at V and 2 bases at J, leaving 2 bases unmatched. The CDR3 loop reads CASSQSGRAYNEQFF. DNA of the CDR3: TGTGCCAGCAGCCAAAGCGGGAGAGCCTACAATGAGCAGTTCTTC.

The V and J genes are TRBV5-1 and TRBJ1-2, with D uncertain. Between the trimmed V and J ends, which lost 4 bases and 8 bases, there was a span of 18 bases. Germline-derived CDR1 and CDR2 are SGHRS and YFSETQ. The CDR3 is 14 amino acids. The CDR3 spells CASSPELARGGYTF. Written as DNA, the CDR3 is TGCGCCAGCAGCCCGGAGTTGGCTCGAGGCGGCTACACCTTC.

This clone was counted between two and nine times. This chain uses TRBV9 with TRBJ2-1; 7 positions agree with TRBD1. Germline assignment: CDR1 SGDLS and CDR2 YYNGEE. Germline trimming cut 1 base from V and 10 bases from J; bases unmatched to any gene: 8. The CDR3 spans 14 residues. The CDR3 region has the DNA TGTGCCAGCAGCGTAAGGGACCCAGGGGGAGAGCAGTTCTTC. It translates to CASSVRDPGGEQFF. The whole variable domain, filled in from reference TRBV9 and TRBJ2-1, reads DSGVTQTPKHLITATGQRVTLRCSPRSGDLSVYWYQQSLDQGLQFLIQYYNGEERAKGNILERFSAQQFPDLHSELNLSSLELGDSALYFCASSVRDPGGEQFFGPGTRLTVL.

In this sample, this clone turned up a few times. The chain couples TRBV7-2 to TRBJ2-2, with TRBD1 identical over 10 bases. The length of the CDR3 is 15 residues. With V trimmed by 5 bases and J by 1 base, 1 base remained unmatched. In germline, CDR1 is SGHTA, CDR2 FQGNSA. The CDR3 region is CASSRDRGNTGELFF. CDR3 in DNA: TGTGCCAGCAGCCGGGACAGGGGGAACACCGGGGAGCTGTTTTTT.

In this sample, this clone turned up a few times. The CDR3 here is CASSPRFPDTQYF. The DNA of the CDR3 is TGTGCCAGCAGCCCCCGGTTCCCAGATACGCAGTATTTT. The chain links TRBV7-2 to TRBJ2-3; D unclear. Germline CDR1 reads SGHTA; CDR2 reads FQGNSA. Trimming cost V 5 bases and J 4 bases, with 10 bases left between them. The CDR3 runs to 13 residues.

The J gene is TRBJ2-7, the V gene TRBV6-6; D perhaps matches TRBD2 (6 bases). There are 15 residues in the CDR3. Germline CDR1 reads MNHNY; CDR2 reads SVGAGI (reference sequence). V dropped 2 bases and J dropped 5 bases, with 16 bases sitting between them. The CDR3 DNA reads as TGTGCCAGCAGTTACGCGGGGCCAGAATACGACGAGCAGTACTTC. This codes for CASSYAGPEYDEQYF.

This clone was seen repeatedly, ten times or more. The junction does not match germline at one end; this may be a read error. The chain links TRBV29-1 to TRBJ2-7; 7 positions agree with TRBD1. CDR3 length: 14 amino acids. Germline values: CDR1 SQVTM, CDR2 ANQGSEA. CDR3 protein: CSVEGGQLPREQYF. The CDR3 DNA reads as TGCAGCGTCGAAGGGGGACAGTTGCCCAGGGAGCAGTACTTC.

The V call is TRBV6-1, the J call TRBJ2-5, with D maybe TRBD2 (6 bases). Germline V gene sequence: CDR1 MNHNS, CDR2 SASEGT. The CDR3 has 13 residues. V was clipped by 6 bases and J by 2 bases, with 10 bases between them. The CDR3 nucleotides read TGTGCCAGCAGGGTTAGCGGACAAGAGACCCAGTACTTC. Protein sequence: CASRVSGQETQYF.

This chain uses TRBV5-5 with TRBJ1-4; 7 bases match TRBD1. From germline, CDR1 is SGHKS and CDR2 YYEKEE (reference sequence). The CDR3 contains 14 residues. V trimming: 5 bases; J trimming: 8 bases; junction bases outside the gene matches: 9. The DNA of the CDR3 is TGTGCCAGCAGGGCCGGGACAGAACACGAAAAACTGTTTTTT. Amino acids: CASRAGTEHEKLFF.

For this clone: At one end the junction does not follow the germline gene, possibly because of a read error. The chain combines TRBV6-5 with TRBJ2-7, with D possibly matching TRBD1 (5 bases). This CDR3 spans 15 amino acids. Germline CDR1 MNHEY, CDR2 SVGAGI. This CDR3 reads CASSTSGSITHNSHF. The CDR3, as DNA: TGTGCCAGCAGTACCTCAGGGTCGATTACCCACAATTCACACTTC.

This clone occurred a few times. The chain links TRBV5-4 to TRBJ1-1; TRBD1 agrees at 8 bases. The CDR3 spans 13 residues. Germline V gives CDR1 SGHNT, CDR2 YYREEE (reference sequence). V lost 3 bases and J lost 7; bases outside the gene matches: 5. The chain's CDR3 is CASSYGQGDEAFF. In nucleotides, the CDR3 is TGTGCCAGCAGCTACGGACAGGGCGATGAAGCTTTCTTT.

A few counts support this clone. V and J are TRBV6-6 and TRBJ1-5; a weak D match, TRBD1 (6 bases). The CDR3 spans 13 residues. Germline-derived CDR1 and CDR2 are MNHNY and SVGAGI (reference sequence). Trimming pared 5 bases from V and 6 bases from J, leaving 11 bases between. The CDR3 bases are TGTGCCAGCAGTGTCGAACAGGGTCAGCCCCAGCATTTT. Amino acid sequence: CASSVEQGQPQHF.

The chain recombines TRBV28 with TRBJ1-5; no reliable D call. Trimming took 5 bases from V and 5 from J, leaving 13 bases between them. CDR1 MDHEN and CDR2 SYDVKM come from the germline V gene. This CDR3 region has 14 residues. The CDR3 DNA sequence: TGTGCCAGCAGTAGGCCCCGAGGGTATCAGCCCCAGCATTTT. It codes for CASSRPRGYQPQHF. Combining the CDR3 with reference TRBV28 and TRBJ1-5 gives the whole variable domain DVKVTQSSRYLVKRTGEKVFLECVQDMDHENMFWYRQDPGLGLRLIYFSYDVKMKEKGDIPEGYSVSREKKERFSLILESASTNQTSMYLCASSRPRGYQPQHFGDGTRLSIL.

V gene TRBV5-4 combines with J gene TRBJ2-3; the match to TRBD2 covers 12 bases. Looked up from germline, CDR1 is SGHNT and CDR2 is YYREEE (reference sequence). V trimming: 4 bases; J trimming: 3 bases; junction bases outside the gene matches: 3. The CDR3 length is 15 residues. The CDR3 protein is CASSAGLAGTDTQYF. DNA for the CDR3: TGTGCCAGCAGCGCCGGACTAGCGGGAACAGATACGCAGTATTTT.

The chain carries TRBV18 and TRBJ2-1; TRBD1 aligns across 9 bases. The CDR3 consists of 16 residues. Germline loops: CDR1 KGHSH, CDR2 LQKENI. Trimming at V came to 3 bases and at J to 7 bases, leaving 10 bases not matched to a gene. CDR3 region: CASSPPGTGLGNEQFF. CDR3 in DNA: TGTGCCAGCTCACCCCCCGGGACAGGGTTGGGGAATGAGCAGTTCTTC.

This clone was picked up a small number of times. J is TRBJ2-1 and V is TRBV18; 7 nucleotides agree with TRBD1. This CDR3 is 15 amino acids long. From germline, CDR1 is KGHSH and CDR2 LQKENI. V was pared by 0 bases and J by 5 bases, with 4 bases of the junction left unmatched. The CDR3 reads CASSPPSGQNNEQFF. The CDR3 nucleotides are TGTGCCAGCTCACCACCGTCGGGACAGAACAATGAGCAGTTCTTC.

This clone came up a few times. The chain uses TRBV10-3 and TRBJ2-3; 9 bases align to TRBD1. Trimming took 4 bases from V and 3 from J; bases not matched to a gene: 5. Germline V lookup: CDR1 ENHRY, CDR2 SYGVKD. This CDR3 region has 15 residues. Written as DNA, the CDR3 is TGTGCCATCAGTGTGGGACAGGGTATAACAGATACGCAGTATTTT. Amino acid sequence: CAISVGQGITDTQYF.

The chain uses TRBV4-3 and TRBJ1-5; D not certain. CDR3 size: 15 residues. The V end lost 0 bases, the J end lost 7 bases, and 13 bases lay between the germline ends. Looked up from germline, CDR1 is LGHNA and CDR2 is YSLEER. CDR3 amino acids: CASSQDAATRQPQHF. In DNA, the CDR3 is TGCGCCAGCAGCCAAGATGCGGCCACGAGGCAGCCCCAGCATTTT.

Only a few counts were recorded for this clone. V gene TRBV28 combines with J gene TRBJ2-1; the match to TRBD2 covers 9 bases. The length of the CDR3 is 12 residues. Trimming removed 11 bases from V and 4 bases from J; junction bases left unmatched: 3. Germline V gene lookup returns CDR1 MDHEN and CDR2 SYDVKM. The CDR3 bases are TGTGCCGGCGGGGGGGGTTACAATGAGCAGTTCTTC. Translation gives CAGGGGYNEQFF.

This clone turned up a few times. The chain recombines TRBV29-1 with TRBJ2-7, with 7 bases identical to TRBD2. Trimming cost V 6 bases and J 3 bases; bases outside gene matches: 8. This CDR3 spans 13 amino acids. The V gene's germline CDR1 is SQVTM and CDR2 ANQGSEA. CDR3 coding DNA: TGCAGCGTAGCGAGCGGGAAGCTCTACGAGCAGTACTTC. Amino acid sequence: CSVASGKLYEQYF.

This clone was seen a handful of times. Other DNA sequences in this specimen translate into the identical CDR3. The rearrangement uses TRBV11-2 and TRBJ2-3; no reliable D call. The CDR3 contains 13 residues. Per the germline V gene, CDR1 is SGHAT and CDR2 is FQNNGV. V was cut by 1 base and J by 1 base, with 3 bases left in between. The CDR3, as DNA: TGTGCCAGCAGCTTAGCGGGCACAGATACGCAGTATTTT. Its protein is CASSLAGTDTQYF.

This clone was seen only a few times. The chain is built from TRBV7-9 and TRBJ2-2; D is possibly TRBD1 (7 bases). The CDR3 sequence is 14 residues long. CDR1 is SEHNR and CDR2 is FQNEAQ in the germline V gene (reference sequence). The V gene lost 5 bases and the J gene lost 5 bases, with 12 bases spanning the gap. The CDR3 nucleotides read TGTGCCAGCAGCCCGGGGGACAGAACCGGGGAGCTGTTTTTT. It is translated as CASSPGDRTGELFF. Full variable domain (outside the CDR3, taken from reference TRBV7-9 and TRBJ2-2): DTGVSQNPRHKITKRGQNVTFRCDPISEHNRLYWYRQTLGQGPEFLTYFQNEAQLEKSRLLSDRFSAERPKGSFSTLEIQRTEQGDSAMYLCASSPGDRTGELFFGEGSRLTVL.

This clone has just a few counts. This chain uses TRBV5-6 with TRBJ2-7; a weak D match, TRBD1 (6 bases). V gave up 1 base and J gave up 4 bases, with 12 bases separating them. This CDR3 contains 14 residues. Germline-derived CDR1 and CDR2 are SGHDT and YYEEEE. CDR3 in amino acids: CASSLTGHGYEQYF. The DNA of the CDR3 is TGTGCCAGCAGCTTGACAGGGCATGGGTACGAGCAGTACTTC.

This clone was observed a few times. J is TRBJ2-7 and V is TRBV4-3; unclear D gene. V was cut by 1 base and J by 3 bases, with 7 bases left in between. The CDR3 has 13 amino acids. Germline CDR1 and CDR2: LGHNA and YSLEER. CDR3 sequence: CASSQGVFYEQYF. The CDR3 DNA follows: TGCGCCAGCAGCCAAGGCGTGTTCTACGAGCAGTACTTC.